Listed here are 30 T cell receptor beta chains from one sample, sequenced in a study of shared clonotypes between healthy human individuals (dated by TCRdb to the early 2020s). Library preparation used the immunoSEQ multiplex PCR assay. TCRdb stores this immuneACCESS table with in-frame sequences only. Part of the clones is absent; in the studies checked, under half of the shortfall reflects unresolved V genes, and no reason is known for the rest. This sample lists roughly 2.1 million clones; roughly 91% were detected once. About 1.5% of the sample is held by the ten biggest clonotypes. CD8 naive samples were obtained by positive selection for CCR7 among CD45RO-negative cells, yielding a CD45RA+CCR7+ population from which TemRA cells were excluded. Sequencing was carried out using naive CD8+ T cells from PBMCs. This sample's cell subset or site label indicates: CD45RA+CCR7+. The receptor set was obtained from a man between 18 and 29 years old in good health. Some clones in this sample may be carry-over from other donors' samples.

The chain employs TRBV5-6 and TRBJ1-5; unclear D gene. CDR1 is SGHDT and CDR2 is YYEEEE in the germline V gene. Deletions cut 4 bases from V and 7 bases from J, with 15 bases between. The CDR3 consists of 14 residues. CDR3 in DNA: TGTGCCAGCAGCCATCAGGACCACGGCCAGCCCCAGCATTTT. Encoded protein: CASSHQDHGQPQHF. The full variable domain, in which reference TRBV5-6 and TRBJ1-5 provide the parts outside the CDR3, is DAGVTQSPTHLIKTRGQQVTLRCSPKSGHDTVSWYQQALGQGPQFIFQYYEEEERQRGNFPDRFSGHQFPNYSSELNVNALLLGDSALYLCASSHQDHGQPQHFGDGTRLSIL.

V and J are TRBV7-8 and TRBJ2-7; D may be TRBD1 (6 bases). The length of the CDR3 is 15 residues. CDR1 is SGHVS, CDR2 FQNEAQ, per germline. The ends were cut back, 4 bases at V and 3 bases at J, with 16 bases in the middle. In nucleotides, the CDR3 is TGTGCCAGCAGCTCCGAGGGGGAACCCTTCTACGAGCAGTACTTC. Amino acid sequence: CASSSEGEPFYEQYF.

This chain uses TRBV4-1 with TRBJ1-4; 8 bases match TRBD1. The V gene end was trimmed by 4 bases and the J gene end by 8 bases; junction bases not matched to a gene: 6. Germline V gene lookup returns CDR1 MGHRA and CDR2 YSYEKL. This CDR3 comprises 14 residues. The CDR3 DNA is TGCGCCAGCAGCCCCTTGACAGGGGACGAAAAACTGTTTTTT. It is translated as CASSPLTGDEKLFF.

The chain carries TRBV29-1 and TRBJ2-7, with D possibly being TRBD2 (6 bases). This CDR3 spans 13 amino acids. V gave up 8 bases and J gave up 7 bases, with 21 bases separating them. Per the germline V gene, CDR1 is SQVTM and CDR2 is ANQGSEA. CDR3 sequence reads: CSFSGREGKEQYF. The DNA of the CDR3 is TGCAGCTTCTCCGGGAGAGAGGGAAAGGAGCAGTACTTC.

In its sample, this clone was seen a few times. J is TRBJ1-2 and V is TRBV29-1; D gene ambiguous. V shed 3 bases and J shed 5 bases, with 7 bases lying between them. The germline gives CDR1 SQVTM, CDR2 ANQGSEA. The CDR3 is made up of 11 amino acids. CDR3 nucleotides: TGCAGCGTTGATGCTGTTTATGGCTACACCTTC. Encoded protein: CSVDAVYGYTF.

This rearrangement joins TRBV5-8 to TRBJ2-2; D not resolved. With 0 bases removed from V and 7 bases from J, the gap between germline ends came to 7 bases. CDR3 length equals 13 residues. CDR1 and CDR2 (germline): SGHTS, YDEGEE. The CDR3 nucleotides read TGTGCCAGCAGCTTGGAAAACCGCGGGGAGCTGTTTTTT. Translation: CASSLENRGELFF.

The chain is built from TRBV2 and TRBJ2-2; tentatively, D is TRBD1 (6 bases). V lost 6 bases, J lost 3 bases, and 8 bases lay in between. The V gene's germline CDR1 is SNHLY and CDR2 FYNNEI. The CDR3 length is 13 residues. Written as DNA, the CDR3 is TGTGCCAGCAGGGACAGACACACCGGGGAGCTGTTTTTT. It is translated as CASRDRHTGELFF.

The chain employs TRBV30 and TRBJ2-1; weak D call: TRBD2 (5 bases). The CDR3 runs to 14 residues. Germline assignment: CDR1 GTSNPN and CDR2 SVGIG (reference sequence). V dropped 1 base and J dropped 2 bases, with 9 bases sitting between them. The CDR3 protein is CAWSGAAPYNEQFF. CDR3 in DNA: TGTGCCTGGAGTGGAGCGGCCCCCTACAATGAGCAGTTCTTC.

The chain has TRBV5-5 and TRBJ2-7; TRBD2 matches 7 bases. After removal of 0 bases from V and 9 bases from J, the junction contained 15 bases not matched to a gene. Germline-derived CDR1 and CDR2 are SGHKS and YYEKEE (reference sequence). The CDR3 is made up of 16 amino acids. CDR3 in DNA: TGTGCCAGCAGCTTGGATTCTAGCGGCTCCACGATAGGGCAGTACTTC. It specifies CASSLDSSGSTIGQYF.

This clone has more than one count but fewer than ten. This chain connects TRBV20-1 to TRBJ1-1; no firm D call. The ends were cut back, 1 base at V and 7 bases at J, with 4 bases in the middle. Germline CDR1 reads DFQATT; CDR2 reads SNEGSKA (reference sequence). The CDR3 spans 10 residues. The DNA for the CDR3 is TGCAGTGCTAGAGGTGGTGAAGCTTTCTTT. Encoded protein: CSARGGEAFF.

This chain connects TRBV28 to TRBJ2-7, with 12 nucleotides matching TRBD1. The CDR3 extends over 15 amino acids. J was trimmed by 11 bases and V by 5 bases; bases with no gene match: 13. Per germline, CDR1 MDHEN and CDR2 SYDVKM. The CDR3, as DNA: TGTGCCAGCAGTCTCCGGGACAGGGGGCGAATTTCTGAGTACTTC. Protein product: CASSLRDRGRISEYF.

The sample holds one count of this clone. V gene TRBV28 combines with J gene TRBJ2-1; D might be TRBD1 or TRBD2, each matching 5 bases. V was cut by 1 base and J by 5 bases, with 9 bases left in between. Germline V gene data show CDR1 as MDHEN and CDR2 as SYDVKM. The CDR3 runs 14 residues. The CDR3 protein is CASSLYGDHNEQFF. In DNA form, the CDR3 reads TGTGCCAGCAGTTTATACGGGGACCACAATGAGCAGTTCTTC.

The chain carries TRBV28 and TRBJ1-3, with 9 bases that match TRBD1. This CDR3 comprises 16 residues. The V segment lost 6 bases and the J segment 7 bases; nucleotides outside the gene matches: 13. Germline V gives CDR1 MDHEN, CDR2 SYDVKM. The CDR3 bases are TGTGCCAGCAGACGCCAGGGACAGGGAGGATTTAACACCATATATTTT. It translates to CASRRQGQGGFNTIYF.

This chain links TRBV5-6 with TRBJ1-4; TRBD1 is a possible D gene (5 bases). Germline lookup yields CDR1 SGHDT and CDR2 YYEEEE. The CDR3 covers 15 residues. V lost 0 bases and J 7 bases, leaving 13 bases between the germline ends. DNA of the CDR3: TGTGCCAGCAGCTTGGCGGGGGTAGGCGGTGAAAAACTGTTTTTT. The encoded protein is CASSLAGVGGEKLFF. The full variable domain, its missing parts supplied by reference TRBV5-6 and TRBJ1-4, is DAGVTQSPTHLIKTRGQQVTLRCSPKSGHDTVSWYQQALGQGPQFIFQYYEEEERQRGNFPDRFSGHQFPNYSSELNVNALLLGDSALYLCASSLAGVGGEKLFFGSGTQLSVL.

The table lists this clone with a count of one. The rearrangement joins TRBV27 to TRBJ1-5; D is possibly TRBD1 (5 bases). Per the germline V gene, CDR1 is MNHEY and CDR2 is SMNVEV (reference sequence). The CDR3 is 15 residues long. V shed 2 bases and J shed 1 base, with 9 bases lying between them. CDR3 nucleotide sequence: TGTGCCAGCAGTTTACGGGGGATCAGCAATCAGCCCCAGCATTTT. The encoded protein is CASSLRGISNQPQHF.

This clone was observed a single time. V and J are TRBV9 and TRBJ1-1; D gene uncertain. CDR3 size: 13 residues. With 4 bases removed from V and 0 bases from J, the gap between germline ends came to 7 bases. Germline lookup yields CDR1 SGDLS and CDR2 YYNGEE. The CDR3 protein is CASSPEMNTEAFF. CDR3 nucleotides: TGTGCCAGCAGCCCGGAGATGAACACTGAAGCTTTCTTT.

With regard to this clone: The same CDR3 is also encoded by other DNA sequences in this sample. The J gene is TRBJ2-5, the V gene TRBV5-6; D uncertain. The CDR3 has 13 residues. Germline assignment: CDR1 SGHDT and CDR2 YYEEEE. Trimming took off 1 base at V and 2 bases at J, with 6 bases between the two ends. The CDR3 nucleotides read TGTGCCAGCAGCTTGCCCGGGCAAGAGACCCAGTACTTC. It translates to CASSLPGQETQYF.

This chain links TRBV19 with TRBJ2-7; TRBD1 aligns across 7 bases. The CDR3 totals 15 residues. V lost 2 bases, J lost 0 bases, and 4 bases stayed unmatched. CDR1 and CDR2 from the germline V gene are LNHDA and SQIVND (reference sequence). The CDR3 sequence is CASSIHPGGSYEQYF. DNA for the CDR3: TGTGCCAGTAGTATACATCCAGGGGGCTCCTACGAGCAGTACTTC.

The chain has TRBV6-5 and TRBJ2-2; no reliable D call. The germline V gene encodes CDR1 MNHEY and CDR2 SVGAGI. This CDR3 contains 14 residues. V was trimmed by 3 bases and J by 5 bases, leaving 10 bases between them. CDR3 region: CASSYGRFTGELFF. CDR3 sequence (DNA): TGTGCCAGCAGTTATGGTAGATTTACCGGGGAGCTGTTTTTT.

The J gene is TRBJ2-1, the V gene TRBV10-1, with 9 bases that match TRBD2. The CDR3 consists of 16 residues. CDR1 is WNHNN and CDR2 is SYGVQD in the germline V gene (reference sequence). V trimming: 4 bases; J trimming: 2 bases; junction bases outside the gene matches: 6. The CDR3 here is CASSAGTSWAYNEQFF. In DNA, the CDR3 is TGCGCCAGCAGTGCGGGGACTAGCTGGGCCTACAATGAGCAGTTCTTC.

The chain is built from TRBV10-2 and TRBJ1-4, with 7 bases lining up with TRBD1. With 4 bases clipped from V and 5 bases from J, the junction kept 1 base outside the gene matches. CDR3 length equals 13 residues. Germline CDR1 WSHSY, CDR2 SAAADI. The CDR3 reads CASSAGGNEKLFF. The DNA of the CDR3 is TGCGCCAGCAGTGCAGGGGGAAATGAAAAACTGTTTTTT.

The gene calls are TRBV19 and TRBJ1-1; tentatively, D is TRBD1 (6 bases). The CDR3 extends over 15 amino acids. From germline, CDR1 is LNHDA and CDR2 SQIVND (reference sequence). Trimming took 5 bases from V and 1 from J, leaving 14 bases between them. The CDR3 is CASSPGHPWNTEAFF. CDR3 in DNA: TGTGCCAGTAGTCCGGGACACCCCTGGAACACTGAAGCTTTCTTT. Filled out from reference TRBV19 and TRBJ1-1, the complete variable domain reads DGGITQSPKYLFRKEGQNVTLSCEQNLNHDAMYWYRQDPGQGLRLIYYSQIVNDFQKGDIAEGYSVSREKKESFPLTVTSAQKNPTAFYLCASSPGHPWNTEAFFGQGTRLTVV.

V usage is TRBV11-2 and J usage is TRBJ2-1; TRBD2 is a possible D gene (5 bases). The CDR3 totals 18 residues. The germline V gene encodes CDR1 SGHAT and CDR2 FQNNGV. Between the trimmed V and J ends, which lost 4 bases and 0 bases, there was a span of 19 bases. The DNA of the CDR3 is TGTGCCAGCAGCTCGAGGGCCCGGATCCCCAGCTCCTACAATGAGCAGTTCTTC. This sequence encodes CASSSRARIPSSYNEQFF.

The rearrangement joins TRBV7-2 to TRBJ2-3; TRBD2 agrees at 15 bases. The ends lost 6 bases at V and 3 bases at J; junction bases unmatched: 13. The CDR3 covers 19 residues. CDR1 SGHTA and CDR2 FQGNSA come from the germline V gene. CDR3 amino acids: CASRPGLAGGWGETDTQYF. The CDR3 DNA reads as TGTGCCAGCAGACCCGGACTAGCGGGAGGGTGGGGTGAGACAGATACGCAGTATTTT. The full variable domain, its missing parts supplied by reference TRBV7-2 and TRBJ2-3, is GAGVSQSPSNKVTEKGKDVELRCDPISGHTALYWYRQSLGQGLEFLIYFQGNSAPDKSGLPSDRFSAERTGGSVSTLTIQRTQQEDSAVYLCASRPGLAGGWGETDTQYFGPGTRLTVL.

The rearrangement links TRBV7-9 to TRBJ2-7; D tentatively reads TRBD1 or TRBD2 (6 bases each). Germline CDR1 and CDR2: SEHNR and FQNEAQ (reference sequence). The V end lost 5 bases, the J end lost 4 bases, and 18 bases lay between the germline ends. The length of the CDR3 is 15 residues. CDR3 in amino acids: CASSLYTGAAYEQYF. The CDR3 bases are TGTGCCAGCAGCCTTTATACGGGGGCGGCTTACGAGCAGTACTTC.

V gene TRBV6-5 combines with J gene TRBJ2-7, with 12 bases identical to TRBD2. The trim removed 6 bases at V and 3 bases at J, leaving 6 bases unmatched. Germline-derived CDR1 and CDR2 are MNHEY and SVGAGI. The CDR3 loop spans 15 amino acids. CDR3 nucleotides: TGTGCCAGCAGCAGCGGGACTAGCGGGCACTACGAGCAGTACTTC. Translated: CASSSGTSGHYEQYF.

In this sample, this clone turned up once. The chain couples TRBV7-8 to TRBJ2-7; 7 nucleotides line up with TRBD1. The CDR3 length is 14 residues. The J segment lost 4 bases and the V segment lost 3 bases, leaving 6 bases of the junction unmatched. Germline loops: CDR1 SGHVS, CDR2 FQNEAQ. CDR3 DNA sequence: TGTGCCAGCAGCTTCCTCGGACAGGAATACGAGCAGTACTTC. Its protein is CASSFLGQEYEQYF.

The J gene is TRBJ2-2, the V gene TRBV28; D gene uncertain. Germline V gene data show CDR1 as MDHEN and CDR2 as SYDVKM. This CDR3 has 16 residues. V was pared by 6 bases and J by 4 bases, with 18 bases between. This chain's CDR3 is CASRRKTILRTGELFF. DNA of the CDR3: TGTGCCAGCAGACGTAAAACTATACTTCGCACCGGGGAGCTGTTTTTT.

The chain joins TRBV15 to TRBJ2-1; TRBD1 or TRBD2 may be the D gene (5 bases each). Trimming removed 5 bases from V and 0 bases from J, with 14 bases in between. Germline CDR1 and CDR2: LNHNV and YYDKDF (reference sequence). The CDR3 sequence is 16 residues long. CDR3 sequence: CATSLGPPSSYNEQFF. The CDR3 nucleotides are TGTGCCACCAGCCTGGGACCGCCGAGCTCCTACAATGAGCAGTTCTTC.

V is TRBV4-3 and J is TRBJ1-1; D is perhaps TRBD1 (5 bases). Trimming took 0 bases from V and 3 from J, leaving 8 bases between them. The V gene's germline CDR1 is LGHNA and CDR2 YSLEER. The CDR3 runs 14 residues. The CDR3 coding sequence is TGCGCCAGCAGCCAAGATTTGGGGGACACTGAAGCTTTCTTT. Its protein is CASSQDLGDTEAFF.